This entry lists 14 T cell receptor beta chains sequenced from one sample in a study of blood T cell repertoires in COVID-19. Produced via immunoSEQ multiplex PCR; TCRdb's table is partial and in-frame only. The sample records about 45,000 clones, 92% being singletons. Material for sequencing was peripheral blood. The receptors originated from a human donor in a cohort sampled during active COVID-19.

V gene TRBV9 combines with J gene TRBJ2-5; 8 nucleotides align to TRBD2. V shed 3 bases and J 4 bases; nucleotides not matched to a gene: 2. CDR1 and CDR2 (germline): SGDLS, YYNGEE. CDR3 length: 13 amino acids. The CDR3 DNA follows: TGTGCCAGCAGCGGACGGGAGGGAGAGACCCAGTACTTC. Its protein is CASSGREGETQYF. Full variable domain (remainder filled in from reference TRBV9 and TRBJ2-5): DSGVTQTPKHLITATGQRVTLRCSPRSGDLSVYWYQQSLDQGLQFLIQYYNGEERAKGNILERFSAQQFPDLHSELNLSSLELGDSALYFCASSGREGETQYFGPGTRLLVL.

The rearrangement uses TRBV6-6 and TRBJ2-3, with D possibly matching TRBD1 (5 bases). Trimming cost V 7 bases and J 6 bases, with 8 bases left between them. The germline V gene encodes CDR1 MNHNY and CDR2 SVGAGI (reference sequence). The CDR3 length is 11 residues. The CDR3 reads CASNQGDTQYF. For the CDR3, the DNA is TGTGCCAGCAACCAGGGCGATACGCAGTATTTT.

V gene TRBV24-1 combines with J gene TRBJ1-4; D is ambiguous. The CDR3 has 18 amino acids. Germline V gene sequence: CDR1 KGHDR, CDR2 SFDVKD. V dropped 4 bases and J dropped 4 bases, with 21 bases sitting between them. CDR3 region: CATSDGRLGGLGNEKLFF. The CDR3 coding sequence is TGTGCCACCAGTGACGGGCGGTTAGGAGGGCTCGGTAATGAAAAACTGTTTTTT.

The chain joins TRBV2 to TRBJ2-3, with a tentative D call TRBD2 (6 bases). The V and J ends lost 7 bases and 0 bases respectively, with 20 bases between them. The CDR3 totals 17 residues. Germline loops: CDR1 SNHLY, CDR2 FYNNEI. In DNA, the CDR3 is TGTGCCAGCATGTGGGACTCCATTGGGTCTAGCACAGATACGCAGTATTTT. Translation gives CASMWDSIGSSTDTQYF.

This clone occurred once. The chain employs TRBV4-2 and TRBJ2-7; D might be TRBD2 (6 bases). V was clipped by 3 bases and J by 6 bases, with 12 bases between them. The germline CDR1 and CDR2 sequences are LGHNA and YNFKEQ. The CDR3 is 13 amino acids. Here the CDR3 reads CASSQTRGFEQYF. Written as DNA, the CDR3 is TGTGCCAGCAGCCAGACCCGGGGGTTCGAGCAGTACTTC.

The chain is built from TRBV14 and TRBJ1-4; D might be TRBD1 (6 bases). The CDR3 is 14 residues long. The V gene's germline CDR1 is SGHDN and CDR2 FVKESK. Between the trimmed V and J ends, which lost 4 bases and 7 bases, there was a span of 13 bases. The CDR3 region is CASSRWGGTEKLFF. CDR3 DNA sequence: TGTGCCAGCAGCCGATGGGGGGGCACTGAAAAACTGTTTTTT.

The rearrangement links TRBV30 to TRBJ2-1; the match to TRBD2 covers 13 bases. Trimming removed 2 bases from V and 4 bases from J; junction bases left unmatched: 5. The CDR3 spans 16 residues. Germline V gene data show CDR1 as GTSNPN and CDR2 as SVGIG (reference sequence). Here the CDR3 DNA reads TGTGCCTGGAGTCCCGGGACTAGCGGGAAATACAATGAGCAGTTCTTC. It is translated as CAWSPGTSGKYNEQFF.

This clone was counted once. The CDR3 bases are TGTGCCAGCAGTCCAACGACAGGGTTGTTTGGTAGGGCCAAAAACATTCAGTACTTC. Protein: CASSPTTGLFGRAKNIQYF. The chain joins TRBV6-6 to TRBJ2-4, with 7 positions matching TRBD1. Germline-derived CDR1 and CDR2 are MNHNY and SVGAGI (reference sequence). Losses at the gene ends were 5 bases for V and 1 base for J; bases not matched to a gene: 17. The CDR3 runs 19 residues.

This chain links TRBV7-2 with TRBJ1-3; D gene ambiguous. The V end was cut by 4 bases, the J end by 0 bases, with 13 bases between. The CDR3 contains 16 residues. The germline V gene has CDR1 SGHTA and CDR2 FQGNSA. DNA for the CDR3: TGTGCCAGCAGCTACCCCCCGGCGGTCTCTGGAAACACCATATATTTT. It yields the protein CASSYPPAVSGNTIYF.

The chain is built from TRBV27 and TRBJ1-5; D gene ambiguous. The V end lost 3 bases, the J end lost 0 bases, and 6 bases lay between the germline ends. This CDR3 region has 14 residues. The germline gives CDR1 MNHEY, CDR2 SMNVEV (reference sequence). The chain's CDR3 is CASSFKSSNQPQHF. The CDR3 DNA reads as TGTGCCAGCAGTTTTAAGAGTAGCAATCAGCCCCAGCATTTT.

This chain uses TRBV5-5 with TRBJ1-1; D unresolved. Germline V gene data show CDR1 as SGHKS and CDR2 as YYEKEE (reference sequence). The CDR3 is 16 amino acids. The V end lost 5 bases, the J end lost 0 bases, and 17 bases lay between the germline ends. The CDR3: CASRRLTAIMNTEAFF. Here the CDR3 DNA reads TGTGCCAGCAGACGGCTAACAGCTATCATGAACACTGAAGCTTTCTTT. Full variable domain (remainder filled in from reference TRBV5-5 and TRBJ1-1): DAGVTQSPTHLIKTRGQQVTLRCSPISGHKSVSWYQQVLGQGPQFIFQYYEKEERGRGNFPDRFSARQFPNYSSELNVNALLLGDSALYLCASRRLTAIMNTEAFFGQGTRLTVV.

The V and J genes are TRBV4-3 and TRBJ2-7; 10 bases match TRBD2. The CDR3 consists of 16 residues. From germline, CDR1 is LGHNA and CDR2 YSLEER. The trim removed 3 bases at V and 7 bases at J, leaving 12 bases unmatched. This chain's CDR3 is CASSHPGVAGGGEQYF. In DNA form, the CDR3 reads TGCGCCAGCAGCCATCCCGGGGTAGCGGGAGGCGGAGAGCAGTACTTC.

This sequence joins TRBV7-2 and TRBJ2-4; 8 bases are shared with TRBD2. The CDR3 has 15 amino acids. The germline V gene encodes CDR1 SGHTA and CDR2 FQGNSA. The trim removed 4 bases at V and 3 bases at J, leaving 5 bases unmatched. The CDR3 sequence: CASSSGGGGKNIQYF. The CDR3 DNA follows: TGTGCCAGCAGCTCCGGGGGGGGTGGCAAAAACATTCAGTACTTC.

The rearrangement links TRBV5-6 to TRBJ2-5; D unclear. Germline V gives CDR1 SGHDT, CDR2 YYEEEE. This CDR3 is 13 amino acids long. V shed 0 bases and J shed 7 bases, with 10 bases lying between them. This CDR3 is CASSLDSSGTQYF. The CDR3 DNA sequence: TGTGCCAGCAGCTTGGACTCAAGTGGGACCCAGTACTTC.